This T cell receptor (beta chain) was identified during a study of shared clonotypes between healthy human individuals. About the research overall: Each donor had three CD4 naive, three CD4 memory, two CD8 naive and one CD8 memory plate.

The donor cohort consisted entirely of Caucasian adults residing in Nashville, Tennessee. Negatively enriched CD4+ T cells were divided by CD45RA into naive and memory. Clones were sequenced by immunoSEQ multiplex PCR, and TCRdb holds only the in-frame ones, with some missing. The sample includes roughly 1 million clones, around three quarters of them seen just once. Study-wide points: When naive CD4 clonotypes were compared across several donors, 4% to 6.5% were shared.

Details on this clone: Its antigen is as yet unknown.

This CDR3 comprises 15 residues. Germline V gives CDR1 SGHRS, CDR2 YFSETQ. V lost 6 bases to trimming and J lost 1 base, with 16 bases between them. The chain has TRBV5-1 and TRBJ1-1; D is undetermined. The receptor comes from a man aged 18 to 30 in good health. Some clones in this sample may be carry-over from other donors' samples. The sample was memory CD4+ T cells from PBMCs. The subset is: CD45RA-negative fraction. DNA of the CDR3: TGCGCCAGCAAAACGAATCTCGTAGGGAACACTGAAGCTTTCTTT. It specifies CASKTNLVGNTEAFF.